This T cell receptor (beta chain) was retrieved from a study of CXCR3-negative and CXCR3-positive naive CD8 T cells (dated by TCRdb to about 2019). Turning to the overall study: In total, 130 million to 150 million TRB reads were obtained, or roughly 1.5 +/- 0.3 million reads per library. The diversity and physicochemical repertoire analyses included fewer than twelve donors pooled from two independent experiments. TRBV-TRBJ cluster analysis included naive subsets from a handful of donors and memory cells from 3 donors. Results and caveats for the whole study, not just this receptor: Naive CXCR3-negative and CXCR3-positive cells from the same donor showed similar TRBV-TRBJ usage, whereas memory cells showed distinct patterns. Both naive subsets had comparably high repertoire diversity, while memory CD8+ T cells had much lower repertoire diversity. Freshly isolated PBMCs were used for most assays because CXCR3 expression partially decreased after cryopreservation. Because surface CD5, which is linked to self-reactivity in mice, was comparable between the naive subsets, TCR interaction strength was also inferred from TRB CDR3 physicochemical properties.

For every CD8+ T cell subset, 300,000 cells were flow-sorted straight into RLT lysis buffer, and each subset was sorted in triplicate. Standard density gradient centrifugation was used to isolate peripheral blood mononuclear cells from buffy coats. An RNeasy Mini Kit was used to extract total RNA from the sorted cells. In regard to this clonotype: It lacks a known antigen.

Reads for this sample came from a NextSeq 550. The Human TCR Profiling Kit (MiLaboratory) was used to make UMI-labeled 5' RACE TRB cDNA libraries. cDNA synthesis used the entire amount of extracted RNA, and PCR amplification then used the entire amount of cDNA produced. Libraries were prepared in parallel using an identical number of PCR cycles. The authors' analysis ran thus. About 50,000 +/- 9,200 unique UMI-labeled TRB cDNA molecules per library were extracted with MIGEC and MiXCR, with at least two reads per UMI required. Each library averaged around 42,000 +/- 9,900 functional in-frame TRB CDR3 nucleotide clonotypes without stop codons. After downsampling to 5000 UMI-labeled TRB molecules per sample, diversity metrics, including normalized Shannon-Wiener and Chao1, were computed in VDJtools. VDJtools was used to calculate clonotype-size-weighted physicochemical properties of the central five CDR3 residues, namely interaction energy, strength, volume and Kidera factor 4. After reprocessing by TCRdb, each CDR3 protein sequence is one entry, and no DNA is given. The V and J calls reflect TCRdb's pipeline rather than the authors' work. This sample's records show about 40,000 distinct CDR3 sequences. The leading ten clones occupy roughly 8.4% of the sample.

The origin of this receptor is a human donor in good health. Some clones in this sample may be carry-over from other donors' samples. The sequencing sample was made of memory CD8+ T cells from blood. Interpreted using the paper, the cell subset or site label stands for: conventional CD8+ memory T cells (TMEM), sorted as controls.

The CDR3 protein: CASMSISGPASHYEQYF. The rearrangement joined TRBV6-6 to TRBJ2-7; TCRdb gives TRBD1 as the D gene, but with no DNA this cannot be confirmed. From the germline V gene (reference sequence), CDR1 is MNHNY and CDR2 is SVGAGI. From cysteine to phenylalanine, the CDR3 is 17 amino acids long. No DNA was logged.